The source of this T cell receptor (beta chain) is a study of T cells in Graves' hyperthyroidism and ophthalmopathy (dated by TCRdb to the late 2010s). About the full investigation: Peripheral blood samples were taken at the time of initial diagnosis, prior to any treatment. A discovery cohort of about a hundred patients, about 40 with Graves' ophthalmopathy and under 60 with stable Graves' hyperthyroidism, was used to find distinguishing TCR V-J signatures. Prospective prediction of ophthalmopathy was tested in an independent validation cohort consisting of 18 hyperthyroidism patients and 15 or so patients who later progressed to ophthalmopathy. For training and testing, the 100 patients in the discovery cohort were randomly divided in a 7:3 ratio. In about 6 Graves' hyperthyroidism patients, the study also compared T-cell repertoires from thyroid tissue with T-cell repertoires from blood. Once sampling was done, hyperthyroidism patients were given methimazole at a starting dose of 30 mg daily, whereas ophthalmopathy patients were given high-dose intravenous methylprednisolone. The paper describes TCR Vbeta CDR3 sequencing of 135 peripheral blood samples, made up of around 41 ophthalmopathy patients, over 70 hyperthyroidism patients and roughly 17 progressor patients. Study-wide findings and limitations: A model built on a 13 V-J signature distinguished ophthalmopathy from stable hyperthyroidism, reaching about 88% sensitivity and around 81% specificity in cross-validation and 80%/75% in testing. In validation, the model predicted progression to ophthalmopathy with 60% to 71% sensitivity and less than 75% specificity, a median of around 6.6 months before onset. No statistical method was used to fix the sample size in advance, and group allocation was not hidden from the investigators. Most expanded thyroid clonotypes (frequency above 0.001) were also found in blood, which suggests that blood repertoires may mirror thyroid immune responses.

Graves' hyperthyroidism was defined as stable when no progression to ophthalmopathy occurred over 18 months of follow-up. Hyperthyroidism patients were newly diagnosed, with disease duration under 2 months, and aged 18 to 65 years. Any patient with an uncontrolled infection, another autoimmune disease, pregnancy or lactation was excluded. Clinical symptoms, serum thyroxine and TRAb, thyroid ultrasound, and orbital computed tomography formed the basis for the diagnoses. PBMCs were isolated from about 9.1 ml of fresh peripheral blood by Ficoll-Paque density gradient centrifugation. Trizol reagent was used to extract total RNA, and RNA quality was then checked on an Agilent 2100 Bioanalyzer. As concerns this clonotype: This clone's antigen is unknown. The junction shows a germline mismatch at one end, possibly a read error.

CDR1 and CDR2, per the germline V gene, are SGDLS and YYNGEE. The cysteine opens and the phenylalanine closes a CDR3 of 15 amino acids. CDR3 DNA is the only sequence kept; it has 45 bases, read in frame from the first base. Amplification of TCR beta CDR3 regions was carried out from RNA transcripts. The first round of RT-PCR for the TCR CDR3 was performed with the HTBI primer set and the Qiagen OneStep RT-PCR kit. Libraries were constructed in a second round of multiplex PCR, after which size selection and purification were carried out. Paired-end sequencing of the libraries was performed with 100 bp reads on an Illumina HiSeq2000. In the authors' own workflow: SOAPnuke was used to process the raw data, removing reads that contained adapters or uncalled bases, had a mean Phred below 15, or lacked an exact match to the constant primer or identifier. COPE v1.2.5 was used to merge the high-quality paired reads, and each unique nucleotide sequence was defined as a clonotype. MiTCR v1.1 was used to align clonotypes to the IMGT TRBV, TRBD and TRBJ reference segments. The analysis was restricted to V-J combinations with a frequency above 0.0001, which together covered 99% to 99.2% of the repertoires. The TCS score was defined as the ratio of F50 (clonal expansion) to E x V (chaos), calculated using BLOSUM62-based TCRdist between CDR3 peptides within each V-J. Welch's t-statistics and random forest reduced approximately 520 V-J features to some 14, which were used in a naive Bayes classifier (R e1071). TCRdb trimmed the raw reads at Q25, called clones with MiXCR and kept productive beta chains. Rows merge per CDR3 protein into single entries with the most common DNA and genes. TCRdb's processing, not the study's, gives the V and J calls here. The sample table shows about 620,000 distinct CDR3 sequences, and roughly 16% are seen once. The ten largest clones represent 3.8% of the sample.

The V and J segments used are TRBV9 and TRBJ1-4; 8 central nucleotides agree with TRBD1. The sequenced material came from blood. This sequence originates from a woman aged 30 to 39 with Graves' hyperthyroidism. In nucleotides, the sequence is TGTGCCAGCAGCGGATGGACAGGGTTTAATGAAAAACTGTTCTTT. This is translated as CASSGWTGFNEKLFF.